This TCR beta chain was found in a study of CD8+ T cells in alopecia areata. Whole-study results and caveats: Greater clonality was observed in lesional scalp samples, especially alopecia totalis/universalis, versus normal scalp. Tofacitinib did not eliminate many expanded lesional clones from scalp or blood.

This clone appeared a single time. Its antigen is unknown. The treatment: oral pan-JAK inhibitor, 5-10 mg twice daily. Obtained from alopecia areata patients were lesional scalp punch biopsies along with peripheral blood. Germline CDR1 reads MGHRA; CDR2 reads YSYEKL. This CDR3 comprises 15 residues. Germline trimming cut 3 bases from V and 0 bases from J; bases unmatched to any gene: 5. Sequencing templates came from extracted RNA that was reverse transcribed into cDNA. Sequenced by immunoSEQ multiplex PCR; TCRdb stores in-frame clones only, minus some. The data show 3,500 to 5,500 clones, roughly 71% seen once.

The sequences come from skin, collected at week 24, from a patient treated with tofacitinib. This TCR was sampled from a human donor with alopecia areata. The chain uses TRBV4-1 and TRBJ2-7; TRBD1 aligns across 7 bases. CDR3 residues: CASSHLGTVSYEQYF. The CDR3 nucleotides are TGCGCCAGCAGCCACCTCGGGACAGTCTCCTACGAGCAGTACTTC.